The 27 T cell receptor beta chains below all came from one sample that was sequenced in a study of neoadjuvant nivolumab and ipilimumab in lung cancer. Profiling relied on immunoSEQ multiplex PCR, and the TCRdb table lists in-frame clones only, not all of them. The sample contains several thousand clones, around nine tenths of which appear only once. The sequencing used tumor tissue, collected after neoadjuvant nivolumab, alone or with ipilimumab, at or shortly before surgery. The receptors originated from an adult with non-small cell lung cancer. Some clones in this sample may be carry-over from other donors' samples.

This clone showed up just a few times. This chain links TRBV9 with TRBJ2-7; no definite D call. Germline V gene data show CDR1 as SGDLS and CDR2 as YYNGEE. CDR3 length equals 12 residues. V lost 6 bases and J 2 bases, leaving 9 bases between the germline ends. This CDR3 reads CASTLRAYEQYF. The CDR3 DNA reads TGTGCCAGCACCCTTAGGGCCTACGAGCAGTACTTC.

This clone was seen only once. The chain recombines TRBV25-1 with TRBJ1-4; 7 bases line up with TRBD1. Looked up from germline, CDR1 is MGHDK and CDR2 is SYGVNS. This CDR3 region has 17 residues. The V segment lost 4 bases and the J segment 0 bases; nucleotides outside the gene matches: 8. The CDR3 DNA sequence: TGTGCCAGCAGTGGGGCGGGCCAGGGGGCAACTAATGAAAAACTGTTTTTT. Its protein product is CASSGAGQGATNEKLFF.

The rearrangement joins TRBV7-2 to TRBJ2-7, with TRBD2 matching over 12 bases. Germline V CDR1 and CDR2: SGHTA, FQGNSA. The CDR3 length is 16 residues. Trimming took 4 bases from V and 5 from J; bases not matched to a gene: 9. The CDR3 is CASSSTLTSGRDEQYF. The DNA of the CDR3 is TGTGCCAGCAGCTCAACGCTGACTAGCGGGAGAGACGAGCAGTACTTC.

The gene calls are TRBV7-2 and TRBJ1-1, with D unresolved. The CDR3 runs to 14 residues. Germline V gene lookup returns CDR1 SGHTA and CDR2 FQGNSA. Trimming took off 3 bases at V and 1 base at J, with 9 bases between the two ends. CDR3 sequence: CASSFRTQNTEAFF. CDR3 DNA: TGTGCCAGCAGCTTTCGGACGCAGAACACTGAAGCTTTCTTT.

This chain uses TRBV30 with TRBJ2-5; 13 bases agree with TRBD2. The CDR3 length is 16 residues. Germline V CDR1 and CDR2: GTSNPN, SVGIG (reference sequence). The ends lost 5 bases at V and 5 bases at J; junction bases unmatched: 11. The CDR3 is CAWGVPGLAGMETQYF. The CDR3 coding sequence is TGTGCCTGGGGGGTTCCGGGACTAGCGGGAATGGAGACCCAGTACTTC.

A few counts support this clone. The J gene is TRBJ2-1, the V gene TRBV20-1; no firm D call. V was shortened by 8 bases and J by 2 bases, with 7 bases between the two germline ends. The CDR3 is made up of 11 amino acids. Germline CDR1 is DFQATT and CDR2 is SNEGSKA (reference sequence). The CDR3 DNA is TGCAGTTGGCTAACCTACAATGAGCAGTTCTTC. Translating it yields CSWLTYNEQFF.

Regarding this clone: Its ends do not fully match the called genes, so a read error is possible. The chain couples TRBV5-6 to TRBJ2-1; 11 bases fit TRBD2. There are 15 residues in the CDR3. From germline, CDR1 is SGHDT and CDR2 YYEEEE. The CDR3: CASRLASGGYNEQFF. The CDR3 nucleotides are TGTGCCAGCAGGTTGGCTAGCGGGGGGTACAATGAGCAGTTCTTC.

This sequence joins TRBV19 and TRBJ2-2; tentatively, D is TRBD1 (8 bases). The CDR3 is 15 amino acids. The ends were cut back, 9 bases at V and 3 bases at J, with 17 bases in the middle. Germline V gene data show CDR1 as LNHDA and CDR2 as SQIVND (reference sequence). In DNA, the CDR3 is TGTGCCAGCACCGACAGGGGAGGGTACACCGGGGAGCTGTTTTTT. Amino acid sequence: CASTDRGGYTGELFF. Full variable domain (rest looked up from reference TRBV19 and TRBJ2-2): DGGITQSPKYLFRKEGQNVTLSCEQNLNHDAMYWYRQDPGQGLRLIYYSQIVNDFQKGDIAEGYSVSREKKESFPLTVTSAQKNPTAFYLCASTDRGGYTGELFFGEGSRLTVL.

The chain is built from TRBV7-8 and TRBJ1-5; the match to TRBD1 covers 8 bases. CDR3 size: 13 residues. The V and J ends lost 6 bases and 6 bases, in that order; junction bases with no gene match: 4. In germline, CDR1 is SGHVS, CDR2 FQNEAQ. CDR3 bases: TGTGCCAGCAGGACGGACAGGGCTCAGCCCCAGCATTTT. Its protein is CASRTDRAQPQHF.

This chain joins TRBV14 and TRBJ1-3; TRBD1 is a possible D gene (5 bases). This CDR3 comprises 14 residues. Germline V gene lookup returns CDR1 SGHDN and CDR2 FVKESK. V lost 5 bases, J lost 2 bases, and 10 bases lay in between. In nucleotides, the CDR3 is TGTGCCAGCAGCTCCGGGACCGCTGGAAACACCATATATTTT. Amino acid sequence: CASSSGTAGNTIYF.

The chain links TRBV27 to TRBJ2-7, with 12 positions matching TRBD2. With V trimmed by 1 base and J by 11 bases, 12 bases remained unmatched. Germline lookup yields CDR1 MNHEY and CDR2 SMNVEV (reference sequence). The CDR3 contains 16 residues. The CDR3 DNA sequence: TGTGCCAGCAGTTTATTTTGGGGGACTAGCGGGCAGCGGGAGTACTTC. It translates to CASSLFWGTSGQREYF.

The CDR3 is CASSSGDHYGYTF. CDR3 sequence (DNA): TGCGCCAGCAGCTCAGGGGACCACTATGGCTACACCTTC. V and J are TRBV4-1 and TRBJ1-2; D perhaps matches TRBD1 (6 bases). From germline, CDR1 is MGHRA and CDR2 YSYEKL. The CDR3 is 13 residues long. The V end lost 5 bases, the J end lost 3 bases, and 10 bases lay between the germline ends.

The chain carries TRBV7-8 and TRBJ1-2; D call uncertain. CDR1 and CDR2 from the germline V gene are SGHVS and FQNEAQ. The V and J ends lost 4 bases and 4 bases respectively, with 19 bases between them. The CDR3 has 16 amino acids. The CDR3: CASSSYPQNSRYGYTF. In DNA, the CDR3 is TGTGCCAGCAGCTCCTATCCGCAGAATTCTCGCTATGGCTACACCTTC.

This chain uses TRBV7-9 with TRBJ1-2; no reliable D call. V was clipped by 5 bases and J by 1 base, with 8 bases between them. From germline, CDR1 is SEHNR and CDR2 FQNEAQ (reference sequence). This CDR3 spans 13 amino acids. The CDR3 nucleotides are TGTGCCAGCAGCACAACAGTTAACTATGGCTACACCTTC. It yields the protein CASSTTVNYGYTF.

The V gene is TRBV2, the J gene TRBJ2-7, with 8 bases fitting TRBD1. CDR3 length: 14 residues. Germline V gene lookup returns CDR1 SNHLY and CDR2 FYNNEI. With V trimmed by 6 bases and J by 0 bases, 4 bases remained unmatched. The CDR3 bases are TGTGCCAGCAGGAGCCAGGGGGCCTCCTACGAGCAGTACTTC. It encodes CASRSQGASYEQYF.

This clone came up once. CDR3 residues: CASSTPGLGTYNEQFF. The CDR3 DNA sequence: TGTGCCAGCAGCACGCCGGGACTGGGGACCTACAATGAGCAGTTCTTC. The chain links TRBV5-6 to TRBJ2-1; possible D gene TRBD2, 6 bases. V was pared by 4 bases and J by 2 bases, with 16 bases between. The CDR3 has 16 residues. Looked up from germline, CDR1 is SGHDT and CDR2 is YYEEEE.

CDR3 loop: CASRGLAGVEQYF. In DNA form, the CDR3 reads TGTGCCAGTAGAGGACTAGCGGGAGTGGAGCAGTACTTC. The genes are TRBV19 and TRBJ2-7; TRBD2 matches 13 bases. Trimming cost V 6 bases and J 7 bases; bases outside gene matches: 3. The CDR3 runs 13 residues. Germline CDR1 and CDR2: LNHDA and SQIVND (reference sequence).

J is TRBJ1-5 and V is TRBV6-1; D gene uncertain. In germline, CDR1 is MNHNS, CDR2 SASEGT. The CDR3 has 13 amino acids. V dropped 7 bases and J dropped 5 bases, with 12 bases sitting between them. CDR3 loop: CASISFVDQPQHF. DNA for the CDR3: TGTGCCAGCATAAGCTTTGTCGATCAGCCCCAGCATTTT.

The chain combines TRBV30 with TRBJ2-4; 7 bases align to TRBD2. Germline assignment: CDR1 GTSNPN and CDR2 SVGIG (reference sequence). CDR3 length: 12 amino acids. Trimming removed 2 bases from V and 7 bases from J; junction bases left unmatched: 2. CDR3: CAWSIGRNIQYF. DNA for the CDR3: TGTGCCTGGAGTATCGGGAGGAACATTCAGTACTTC.

The chain couples TRBV7-3 to TRBJ2-1; D remains unclear. The CDR3 sequence is 12 residues long. The V gene lost 0 bases and the J gene lost 10 bases, with 7 bases spanning the gap. Germline-derived CDR1 and CDR2 are SGHTA and FQGTGA. The CDR3, as DNA: TGTGCCAGCAGCTTAACGCCAGTGGAGCAGTTCTTC. Its protein product is CASSLTPVEQFF.

This chain joins TRBV12-5 and TRBJ1-1; the match to TRBD1 covers 8 bases. The CDR3 is 16 amino acids. CDR1 is LGHNT, CDR2 FRNRAP, per germline. The trim removed 5 bases at V and 0 bases at J, leaving 8 bases unmatched. The CDR3 sequence is CASGPGDRGMNTEAFF. The CDR3 DNA reads as TGTGCTAGTGGTCCCGGAGACAGGGGCATGAACACTGAAGCTTTCTTT.

In DNA form, the CDR3 reads TGTGCCAGCAGCTTCGCCGGGGCCGGCGAGCAGTACTTC. Translated: CASSFAGAGEQYF. This chain connects TRBV7-9 to TRBJ2-7; D may be TRBD1 or TRBD2 (5 bases each). Between the trimmed V and J ends, which lost 3 bases and 6 bases, there was a span of 12 bases. The CDR3 is 13 amino acids. Germline V gene sequence: CDR1 SEHNR, CDR2 FQNEAQ (reference sequence). The entire variable domain, with the rest obtained from reference TRBV7-9 and TRBJ2-7, is as follows: DTGVSQNPRHKITKRGQNVTFRCDPISEHNRLYWYRQTLGQGPEFLTYFQNEAQLEKSRLLSDRFSAERPKGSFSTLEIQRTEQGDSAMYLCASSFAGAGEQYFGPGTRLTVT.

The sample holds a few counts of this clone. The chain joins TRBV6-6 to TRBJ1-2; no reliable D call. The V end lost 7 bases, the J end lost 7 bases, and 16 bases lay between the germline ends. Germline V gives CDR1 MNHNY, CDR2 SVGAGI (reference sequence). CDR3 length: 13 amino acids. The DNA of the CDR3 is TGTGCCAGCACCTCAGAATCCCTACTTGGCTACACCTTC. Amino acid sequence: CASTSESLLGYTF.

The rearrangement uses TRBV6-1 and TRBJ2-1; D may be TRBD2 (6 bases). The CDR3 is 13 amino acids. Germline V gives CDR1 MNHNS, CDR2 SASEGT. Deletions cut 0 bases from V and 9 bases from J, with 9 bases between. CDR3 DNA sequence: TGTGCCAGCAGTGAAGCGCTGGGAGGTGAGCAGTTCTTC. Amino acid sequence: CASSEALGGEQFF.

The V and J genes are TRBV19 and TRBJ2-5; no definite D call. Germline assignment: CDR1 LNHDA and CDR2 SQIVND (reference sequence). The CDR3 has 13 residues. Trimming shortened V by 1 base and J by 2 bases, and 5 bases separated the two germline ends. The CDR3 spells CASSIGLQETQYF. DNA of the CDR3: TGTGCCAGTAGTATAGGGCTTCAAGAGACCCAGTACTTC.

The rearrangement links TRBV5-6 to TRBJ2-5; D not resolved. CDR1 SGHDT and CDR2 YYEEEE come from the germline V gene. Trimming left V 1 base short and J 1 base short, with 8 bases between. The length of the CDR3 is 14 residues. This CDR3 reads CASSLIGGQETQYF. As DNA, the CDR3 is TGTGCCAGCAGCTTGATTGGTGGCCAAGAGACCCAGTACTTC.

The chain joins TRBV19 to TRBJ1-5, with D tentatively TRBD1 (6 bases). The CDR3 runs to 15 residues. Germline values: CDR1 LNHDA, CDR2 SQIVND (reference sequence). Trimming removed 0 bases at V and 6 bases at J, with 12 bases between. This CDR3 reads CASSIDQGTFQPQHF. The DNA for the CDR3 is TGTGCCAGTAGTATAGATCAGGGGACGTTTCAGCCCCAGCATTTT.